These T cell receptor beta chains were read from a single sample in a study of T cells in Graves' hyperthyroidism and ophthalmopathy. MiXCR, run by TCRdb on the multiplex PCR reads, gives a single entry per CDR3 protein. The sample includes about 200,000 distinct CDR3 sequences, around 17% of them seen just once. Material: blood. All receptors come from a woman aged 45-60 years with Graves' hyperthyroidism. CDR3s include the opening cysteine and the closing phenylalanine or tryptophan. Each record gives: V gene, J gene, D gene, clone size, CDR3 protein, CDR3 DNA. A D gene is named only where the DNA matches it firmly. A row's size may be missing; if present it is once, few, many or a size class.

>TRBV15|TRBJ2-3|TRBD2|many
CATEQAGDPTDTQYF
TGTGCCACCGAGCAGGCGGGGGACCCCACAGATACGCAGTATTTT
>TRBV7-7|TRBJ2-7|TRBD2|many
CASSELAGGFGEQYF
TGTGCTAGCAGCGAACTAGCGGGAGGTTTTGGCGAGCAGTACTTC
>TRBV5-5|TRBJ2-1|-|few
CASSSRDSGDNEQFF
TGTGCCAGCAGTTCTCGGGACTCGGGGGACAATGAGCAGTTCTTC
>TRBV4-1|TRBJ2-2|TRBD2|few
CASSQDTRSGAANTGELFF
TGCGCCAGCAGCCAAGATACTCGGAGCGGGGCTGCGAACACCGGGGAGCTGTTTTTT
>TRBV7-9|TRBJ1-1|-|many
CASSLMAFEAFF
TGTGCCAGCAGCTTAATGGCATTTGAAGCTTTCTTT
>TRBV12-5|TRBJ2-1|-|-
CASGLARGGYEQFF
TGTGCTAGTGGTTTGGCACGTGGAGGGTATGAGCAGTTCTTC
>TRBV7-3|TRBJ2-7|TRBD1|many
CASSQGTQGAYEQYF
TGTGCCAGCAGCCAAGGGACCCAGGGGGCCTACGAGCAGTACTTC
>TRBV7-2|TRBJ2-7|-|few
CASSQRRPGAPSYEQYF
TGTGCCAGCAGTCAAAGACGGCCGGGGGCCCCCTCCTACGAGCAGTACTTC
>TRBV20-1|TRBJ1-6|-|-
CSAGGGPGFHF
TGCAGTGCTGGAGGGGGACCGGGGTTCCACTTT
>TRBV7-9|TRBJ2-7|TRBD1|many
CASSPGTEYEQYF
TGTGCCAGCAGCCCCGGGACAGAGTACGAGCAGTACTTC
>TRBV28|TRBJ2-5|-|many
CASTDQETQYF
TGTGCCAGCACTGACCAAGAGACCCAGTACTTC
>TRBV3-1|TRBJ1-1|-|many
CASNRPGLNTEAFF
TGTGCCAGCAACCGTCCAGGGTTGAACACTGAAGCTTTCTTT
>TRBV6-2/TRBV6-3|TRBJ2-1|-|many
CASSRAAAGPRDEQFF
TGTGCCAGCAGCCGAGCTGCAGCGGGCCCGAGGGATGAGCAGTTCTTC
>TRBV27|TRBJ2-3|-|many
CASSSSLADTQYF
TGTGCCAGCAGTTCCTCGTTAGCAGATACGCAGTATTTT
>TRBV12-3/TRBV12-4|TRBJ2-3|TRBD2|many
CASRGSGRRPDTQYF
TGTGCCAGCAGGGGGAGCGGGAGGAGGCCAGATACGCAGTATTTT
>TRBV30|TRBJ1-5|-|-
CAWGAQVGNQPQHF
TGTGCCTGGGGCGCGCAGGTCGGCAATCAGCCCCAGCATTTT
>TRBV10-1|TRBJ2-5|TRBD1|many
CASSESTGGTQYF
TGCGCCAGCAGTGAGTCCACAGGGGGAACCCAGTACTTC
>TRBV20-1|TRBJ2-5|-|-
CSARKSGDLETQYF
TGCAGTGCTAGAAAATCAGGGGATCTAGAGACCCAGTACTTC
>TRBV7-2|TRBJ2-7|TRBD1|many
CASSTTGEAYEQYF
TGTGCCAGCAGCACGACAGGGGAGGCGTACGAGCAGTACTTC
>TRBV7-8|TRBJ1-1|-|many
CASSLVGEYATEAFF
TGTGCCAGCAGCTTAGTGGGGGAATACGCCACTGAAGCTTTCTTT
>TRBV20-1|TRBJ2-1|-|-
CSAEDRRHHNEQFF
TGCAGTGCTGAGGACCGACGGCACCACAATGAGCAGTTCTTC
>TRBV29-1|TRBJ2-5|-|-
CSADRDQETQYF
TGCAGCGCGGACAGAGACCAAGAGACCCAGTACTTC
>TRBV7-9|TRBJ2-3|-|many
CASSATETRTDTQYF
TGTGCCAGCAGCGCAACAGAAACTCGCACAGATACGCAGTATTTT
>TRBV24-1|TRBJ2-1|-|many
CATSDGVAYSSYNEQFF
TGTGCCACCAGTGACGGCGTAGCGTACAGCTCCTACAATGAGCAGTTCTTC
>TRBV10-3|TRBJ1-2|-|few
CAISPTPASNYGYTF
TGTGCCATCAGCCCGACACCGGCCTCCAACTATGGCTACACCTTC
>TRBV5-1|TRBJ1-1|TRBD1|few
CASSLPSAGGTEAFF
TGCGCCAGCAGCTTGCCCTCGGCAGGGGGGACTGAAGCTTTCTTT
>TRBV9|TRBJ2-3|TRBD2|many
CASSVGLATNTDTQYF
TGTGCCAGCAGCGTCGGACTAGCGACTAACACAGATACGCAGTATTTT
>TRBV30|TRBJ2-7|-|many
CASTRAGATDEQYF
TGTGCCTCCACCCGAGCTGGTGCTACTGATGAGCAGTACTTC
>TRBV25-1|TRBJ2-3|TRBD2|few
CASSEWTSGRLADTQYF
TGTGCCAGCAGTGAATGGACTAGCGGGAGGTTAGCAGATACGCAGTATTTT
>TRBV12-5|TRBJ2-5|TRBD2|-
CASGLGVRGNQETQYF
TGTGCTAGTGGTTTGGGGGTGCGGGGGAACCAAGAGACCCAGTACTTC
>TRBV6-1|TRBJ2-7|TRBD2|few
CASSEARAGTSGRAYEQYF
TGTGCCAGCAGTGAAGCGCGCGCCGGGACTAGCGGGAGGGCCTACGAGCAGTACTTC
>TRBV30|TRBJ1-2|-|few
CAWMPHGGGLGYGYTF
TGTGCCTGGATGCCTCATGGGGGGGGCCTGGGCTATGGCTACACCTTC
>TRBV20-1|TRBJ2-5|TRBD2|-
CSARGLAGKETQYF
TGCAGTGCTAGAGGGCTAGCGGGAAAAGAGACCCAGTACTTC
>TRBV18|TRBJ1-3|-|-
CASSRSSGNTIYF
TGTGCCAGCTCACGTTCATCAGGAAACACCATATATTTT
>TRBV29-1|TRBJ2-1|-|many
CSVERPGRINEQFF
TGCAGCGTTGAAAGGCCAGGTCGGATCAATGAGCAGTTCTTC
>TRBV30|TRBJ2-7|TRBD2|-
CACHPASGSYEQYF
TGTGCCTGCCACCCTGCTAGCGGGAGTTACGAGCAGTACTTC
>TRBV18|TRBJ2-7|-|-
CASSPPVRTHEQYF
TGTGCCAGCTCACCACCCGTCCGGACCCACGAGCAGTACTTC
>TRBV12-3/TRBV12-4|TRBJ1-5|-|many
CASSLNGYSNQPQHF
TGTGCCAGCAGTTTAAACGGTTATAGCAATCAGCCCCAGCATTTT
>TRBV6-1|TRBJ1-3|-|few
CASKPPASGNTIYF
TGTGCCAGCAAACCTCCGGCCTCTGGAAACACCATATATTTT
>TRBV7-2|TRBJ2-5|-|many
CASSASPGRETQYF
TGTGCCAGCAGCGCTAGCCCAGGCAGGGAGACCCAGTACTTC
>TRBV12-3/TRBV12-4|TRBJ2-1|TRBD2|many
CASSLGAWTSVGGNEQFF
TGTGCCAGCAGTTTAGGAGCCTGGACTAGCGTAGGGGGCAATGAGCAGTTCTTC
>TRBV7-2|TRBJ2-1|-|many
CASSLAPLGGRNEQFF
TGTGCCAGCAGCTTAGCGCCGCTAGGAGGACGTAATGAGCAGTTCTTC
>TRBV4-2|TRBJ2-7|-|-
CASSSRSTVSYEQYF
TGTGCCAGCAGCTCCAGGTCGACAGTGTCCTACGAGCAGTACTTC
>TRBV20-1|TRBJ2-7|-|few
CSARSTTGAIYEQYF
TGCAGTGCTAGATCAACCACCGGGGCGATCTACGAGCAGTACTTC
>TRBV5-4|TRBJ2-7|TRBD2|few
CASSLGGTSVYNSYEQYF
TGTGCCAGCAGCTTGGGAGGGACTAGCGTGTACAACTCCTACGAGCAGTACTTC
>TRBV12-5|TRBJ2-1|TRBD2|many
CASGRADTSGRSNEQFF
TGTGCTAGTGGTCGCGCGGACACTAGCGGGAGATCCAATGAGCAGTTCTTC
>TRBV6-9|TRBJ2-7|-|-
CASSYGHNSYEQYF
TGTGCCAGCAGTTACGGGCATAATTCCTACGAGCAGTACTTC
>TRBV2|TRBJ1-2|TRBD1|few
CASMGTVYGYTF
TGTGCCAGCATGGGGACAGTCTATGGCTACACCTTC
>TRBV19|TRBJ1-5|-|few
CASSMAQGQPQHF
TGTGCCAGTAGTATGGCACAGGGTCAGCCCCAGCATTTT
>TRBV7-3|TRBJ2-1|TRBD2|few
CASSLTIRLAGGEQFF
TGTGCCAGCAGCTTAACGATTAGGCTAGCGGGAGGAGAGCAGTTCTTC
>TRBV30|TRBJ2-1|TRBD2|-
CAWSLSGTTNEQFF
TGTGCCTGGAGCCTTAGCGGGACAACCAATGAGCAGTTCTTC
>TRBV19|TRBJ2-5|-|-
CASSTRQLQETQYF
TGTGCCAGTAGTACTCGCCAGCTCCAAGAGACCCAGTACTTC
>TRBV7-2|TRBJ2-3|-|many
CASSLFQFTDTQYF
TGTGCCAGCAGCTTATTTCAGTTCACAGATACGCAGTATTTT
>TRBV3-1|TRBJ2-7|-|few
CASSQGKGGYEQYF
TGTGCCAGCAGCCAAGGAAAGGGGGGGTACGAGCAGTACTTC
>TRBV27|TRBJ1-2|-|many
CASMSTNVLESGYTF
TGTGCCAGCATGTCAACCAACGTTTTGGAGTCTGGCTACACCTTC
>TRBV7-3|TRBJ2-3|TRBD1|many
CASSLVPGQGTDTQYF
TGTGCCAGCAGCTTAGTTCCGGGACAGGGGACAGATACGCAGTATTTT
>TRBV20-1|TRBJ2-7|-|-
CSARDKPGTFSNEQYF
TGCAGTGCTAGAGATAAGCCCGGGACCTTTTCCAACGAGCAGTACTTC
>TRBV7-2|TRBJ2-1|TRBD2|many
CASSPSGRANNEQFF
TGTGCCAGCAGCCCTAGCGGGAGGGCCAACAATGAGCAGTTCTTC
>TRBV7-9|TRBJ2-1|-|-
CASSPSPPGNSNEQFF
TGTGCCAGCAGCCCTTCCCCCCCGGGGAACTCGAATGAGCAGTTCTTC
>TRBV20-1|TRBJ1-1|-|many
CSAREVTEAFF
TGCAGTGCTCGTGAGGTCACTGAAGCTTTCTTT